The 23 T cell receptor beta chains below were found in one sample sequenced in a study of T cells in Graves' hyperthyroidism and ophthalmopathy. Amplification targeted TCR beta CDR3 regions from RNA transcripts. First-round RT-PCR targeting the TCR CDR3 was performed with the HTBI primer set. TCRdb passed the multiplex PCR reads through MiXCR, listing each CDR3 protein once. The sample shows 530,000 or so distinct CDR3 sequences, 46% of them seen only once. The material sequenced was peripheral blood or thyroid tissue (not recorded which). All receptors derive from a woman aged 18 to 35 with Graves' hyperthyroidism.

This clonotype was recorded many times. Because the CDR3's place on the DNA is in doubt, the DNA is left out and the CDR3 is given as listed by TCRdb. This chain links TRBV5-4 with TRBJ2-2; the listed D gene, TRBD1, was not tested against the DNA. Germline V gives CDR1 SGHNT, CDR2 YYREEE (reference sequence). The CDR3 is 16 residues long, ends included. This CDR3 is CASSFRGRSNTGELFF.

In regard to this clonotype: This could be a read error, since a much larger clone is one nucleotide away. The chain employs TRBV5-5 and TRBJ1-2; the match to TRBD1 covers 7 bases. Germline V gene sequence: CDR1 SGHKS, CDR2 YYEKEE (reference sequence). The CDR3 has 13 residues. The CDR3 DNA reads TGTGCCAGTACCCGGGACAGTAACTATGACTACACCTTC. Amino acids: CASTRDSNYDYTF.

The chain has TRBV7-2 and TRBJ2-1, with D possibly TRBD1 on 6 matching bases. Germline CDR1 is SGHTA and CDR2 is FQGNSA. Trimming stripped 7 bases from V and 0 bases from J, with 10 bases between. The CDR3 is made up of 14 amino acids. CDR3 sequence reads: CASTRDNSYNEQFF. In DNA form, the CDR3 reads TGTGCCAGCACCCGGGACAACTCCTACAATGAGCAGTTCTTC.

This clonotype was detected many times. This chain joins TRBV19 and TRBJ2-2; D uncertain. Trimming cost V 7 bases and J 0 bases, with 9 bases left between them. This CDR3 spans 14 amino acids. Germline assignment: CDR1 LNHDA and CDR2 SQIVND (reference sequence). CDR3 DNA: TGTGCCAGTACCGTGACGGCGAACACCGGGGAGCTGTTTTTT. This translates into CASTVTANTGELFF.

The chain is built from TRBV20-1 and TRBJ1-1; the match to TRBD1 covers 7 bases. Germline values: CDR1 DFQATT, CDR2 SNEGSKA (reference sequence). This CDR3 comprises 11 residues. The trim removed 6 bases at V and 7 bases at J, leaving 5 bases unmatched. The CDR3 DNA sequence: TGCAGTGCGGGGAGGGGGCTTGAAGCTTTCTTT. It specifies CSAGRGLEAFF.

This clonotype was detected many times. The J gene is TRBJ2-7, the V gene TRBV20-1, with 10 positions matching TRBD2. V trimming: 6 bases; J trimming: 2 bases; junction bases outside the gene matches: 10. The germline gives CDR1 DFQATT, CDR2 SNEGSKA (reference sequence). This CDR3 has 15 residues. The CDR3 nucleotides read TGCAGTGCCAGAACGCGGACTAGCGGCCCCTACGAGCAGTACTTC. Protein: CSARTRTSGPYEQYF.

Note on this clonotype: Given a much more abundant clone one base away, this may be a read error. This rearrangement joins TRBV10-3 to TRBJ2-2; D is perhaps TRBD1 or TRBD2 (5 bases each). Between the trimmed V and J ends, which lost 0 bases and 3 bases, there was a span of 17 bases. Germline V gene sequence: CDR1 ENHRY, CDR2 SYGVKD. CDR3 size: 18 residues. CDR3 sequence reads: CAISESPGTDLDTGELFF. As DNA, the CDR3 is TGTGCCATCAGTGAGTCCCCCGGGACGGACCTAGACACCGGGGAGCTGTTTTTT.

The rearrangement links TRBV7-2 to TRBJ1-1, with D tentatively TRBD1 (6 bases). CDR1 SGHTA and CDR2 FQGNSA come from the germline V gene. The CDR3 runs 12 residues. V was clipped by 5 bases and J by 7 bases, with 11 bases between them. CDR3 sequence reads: CASSAGGSEAFF. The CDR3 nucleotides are TGTGCCAGCAGCGCCGGGGGCAGTGAAGCTTTCTTT.

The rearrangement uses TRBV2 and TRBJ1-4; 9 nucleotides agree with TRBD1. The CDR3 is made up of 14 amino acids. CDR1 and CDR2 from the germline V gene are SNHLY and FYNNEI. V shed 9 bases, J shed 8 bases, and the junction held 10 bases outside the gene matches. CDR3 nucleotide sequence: TGTGCCAGTCGGATGACAGGGGGAAAGGAAAAACTGTTTTTT. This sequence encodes CASRMTGGKEKLFF.

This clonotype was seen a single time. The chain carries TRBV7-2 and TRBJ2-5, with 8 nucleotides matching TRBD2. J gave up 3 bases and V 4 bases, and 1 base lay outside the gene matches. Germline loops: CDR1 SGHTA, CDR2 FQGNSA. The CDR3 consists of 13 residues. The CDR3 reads CASSSLAEETQYF. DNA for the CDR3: TGTGCCAGCAGCTCACTAGCGGAAGAGACCCAGTACTTC. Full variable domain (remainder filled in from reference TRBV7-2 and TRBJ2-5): GAGVSQSPSNKVTEKGKDVELRCDPISGHTALYWYRQSLGQGLEFLIYFQGNSAPDKSGLPSDRFSAERTGGSVSTLTIQRTQQEDSAVYLCASSSLAEETQYFGPGTRLLVL.

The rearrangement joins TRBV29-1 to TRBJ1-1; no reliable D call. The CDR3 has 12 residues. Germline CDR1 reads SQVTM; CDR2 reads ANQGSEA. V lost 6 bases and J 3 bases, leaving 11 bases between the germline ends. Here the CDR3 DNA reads TGCAGCGTCTCCCGGTGGGACACTGAAGCTTTCTTT. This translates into CSVSRWDTEAFF.

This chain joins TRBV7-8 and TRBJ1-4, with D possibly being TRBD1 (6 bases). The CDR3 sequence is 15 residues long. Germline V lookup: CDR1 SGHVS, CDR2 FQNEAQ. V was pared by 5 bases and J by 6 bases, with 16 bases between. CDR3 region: CASSPYGGSDEKLFF. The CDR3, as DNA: TGTGCCAGCAGCCCTTACGGGGGCTCCGATGAAAAACTGTTTTTT.

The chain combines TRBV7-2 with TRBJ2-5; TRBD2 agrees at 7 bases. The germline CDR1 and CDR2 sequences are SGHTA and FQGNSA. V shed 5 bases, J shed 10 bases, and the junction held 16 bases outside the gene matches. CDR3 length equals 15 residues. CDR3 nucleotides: TGTGCCAGCAGCGCTGGACTAGAACCTCTAGTTGGCCAGTACTTC. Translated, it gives CASSAGLEPLVGQYF.

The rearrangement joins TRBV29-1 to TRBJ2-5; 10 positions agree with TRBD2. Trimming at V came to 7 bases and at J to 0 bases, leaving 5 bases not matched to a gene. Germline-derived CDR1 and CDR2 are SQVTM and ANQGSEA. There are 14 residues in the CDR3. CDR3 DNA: TGCAGCGCCCAGGGACTAGCGAACCAAGAGACCCAGTACTTC. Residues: CSAQGLANQETQYF.

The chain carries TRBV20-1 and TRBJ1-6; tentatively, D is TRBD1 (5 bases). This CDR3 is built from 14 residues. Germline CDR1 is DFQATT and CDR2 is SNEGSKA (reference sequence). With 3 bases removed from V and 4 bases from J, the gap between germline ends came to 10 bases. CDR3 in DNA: TGCAGTGCTAGTCTGGACATATATAATTCACCCCTCCACTTT. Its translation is CSASLDIYNSPLHF.

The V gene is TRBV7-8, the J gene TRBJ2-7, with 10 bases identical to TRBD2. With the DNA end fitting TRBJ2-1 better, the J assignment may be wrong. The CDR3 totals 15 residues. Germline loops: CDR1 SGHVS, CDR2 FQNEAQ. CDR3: CASSLAEREGNEQFF. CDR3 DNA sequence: TGTGCCAGCAGCTTAGCGGAGCGGGAGGGAAATGAGCAGTTCTTC.

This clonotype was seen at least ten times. DNA for the CDR3: TGCAGTGCTAGAGGGGACAGCGAAGTCTATGGCTACACCTTC. Translating it yields CSARGDSEVYGYTF. The chain carries TRBV20-1 and TRBJ1-2; 7 bases are shared with TRBD1. This CDR3 comprises 14 residues. Germline values: CDR1 DFQATT, CDR2 SNEGSKA (reference sequence). The V and J ends lost 1 base and 4 bases, in that order; junction bases with no gene match: 6.

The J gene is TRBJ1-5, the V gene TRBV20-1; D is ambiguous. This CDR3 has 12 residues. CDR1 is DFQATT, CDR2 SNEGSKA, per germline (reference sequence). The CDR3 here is CSVRAANQPQHF. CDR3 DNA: TGCAGCGTTAGGGCAGCAAATCAGCCCCAGCATTTT.

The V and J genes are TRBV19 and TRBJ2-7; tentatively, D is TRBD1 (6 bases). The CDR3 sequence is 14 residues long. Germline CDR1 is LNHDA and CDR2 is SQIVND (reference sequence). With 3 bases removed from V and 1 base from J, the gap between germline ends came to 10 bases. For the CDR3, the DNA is TGTGCCAGTAGTATCGGACAGAGATCCTACGAGCAGTACTTC. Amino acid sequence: CASSIGQRSYEQYF.

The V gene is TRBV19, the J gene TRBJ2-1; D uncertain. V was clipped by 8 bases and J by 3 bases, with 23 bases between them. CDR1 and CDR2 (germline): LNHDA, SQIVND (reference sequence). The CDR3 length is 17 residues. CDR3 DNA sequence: TGTGCCAGTGAAGGTGTTCCGACACCCCTCCGCTACAATGAGCAGTTCTTC. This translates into CASEGVPTPLRYNEQFF.

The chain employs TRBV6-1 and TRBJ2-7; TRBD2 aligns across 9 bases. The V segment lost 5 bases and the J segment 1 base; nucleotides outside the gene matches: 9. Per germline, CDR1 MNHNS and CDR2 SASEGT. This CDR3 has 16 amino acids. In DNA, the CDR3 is TGTGCCAGCAGTTATCAGGTTAGCGGGAGTTCCTACGAGCAGTACTTC. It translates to CASSYQVSGSSYEQYF.

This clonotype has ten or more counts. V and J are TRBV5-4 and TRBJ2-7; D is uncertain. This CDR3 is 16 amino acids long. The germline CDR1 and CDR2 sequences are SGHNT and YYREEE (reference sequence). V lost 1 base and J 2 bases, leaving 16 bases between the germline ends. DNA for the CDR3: TGTGCCAGCAGCTTGATTCGTCCGTCGGATGCCTACGAGCAGTACTTC. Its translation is CASSLIRPSDAYEQYF.

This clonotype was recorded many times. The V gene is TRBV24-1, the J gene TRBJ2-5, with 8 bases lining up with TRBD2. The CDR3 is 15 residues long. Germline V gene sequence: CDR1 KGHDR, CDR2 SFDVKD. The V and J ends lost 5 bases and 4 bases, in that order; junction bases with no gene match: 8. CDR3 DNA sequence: TGTGCCACCAGTGCAGCGGGAGCGGGTAGAGAGACCCAGTACTTC. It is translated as CATSAAGAGRETQYF.